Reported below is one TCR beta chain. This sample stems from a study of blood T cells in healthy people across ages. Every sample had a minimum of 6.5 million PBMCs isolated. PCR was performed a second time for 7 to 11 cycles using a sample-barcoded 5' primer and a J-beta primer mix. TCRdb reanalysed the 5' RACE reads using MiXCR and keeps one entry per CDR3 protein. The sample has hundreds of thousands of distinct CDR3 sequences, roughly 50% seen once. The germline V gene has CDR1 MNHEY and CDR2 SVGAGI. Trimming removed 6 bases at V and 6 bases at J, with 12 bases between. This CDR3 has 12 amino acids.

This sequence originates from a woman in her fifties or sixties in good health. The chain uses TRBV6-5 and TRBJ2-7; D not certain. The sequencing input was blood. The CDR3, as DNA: TGTGCCAGCAGCATCGTCGGTGGCGAGCAGTACTTC. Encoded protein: CASSIVGGEQYF.